These T cell receptor beta chains were read from a single sample in a study of T cell responses to AZD1222 COVID-19 vaccine. The repertoire was sequenced with immunoSEQ multiplex PCR; TCRdb's copy has only in-frame clones and lacks some. The data show roughly 100,000 clones, with around 87% seen just once and around 2.5% held by the top ten. The sequenced sample was peripheral blood, obtained on day 0 of AZD1222 vaccination. These receptors were obtained from an adult in good health. Both conserved end residues are part of each CDR3.

cdr3_length v_call cdr3_aa
14 TRBV9 CASSVEGGAYGYTF
16 TRBV28 CASGLTGGPSDYGYTF
15 TRBV29-1 CSVEDSGAGSDTQYF
17 TRBV7-2 CASSFAGPDKMNTEAFF
16 TRBV29-1 CSVEWDRPQGVYEQYF
13 TRBV7-9 CASSPVVTGELFF
15 TRBV18 CASSPIPDTGGTIYF
14 TRBV4-1 CASSQTGASQPQHF
15 TRBV6-4 CASSDGTSGYNEQFF
14 TRBV18 CASSPGQPSWGYTF
16 TRBV6-5 CASSYPLPGANTEAFF
12 TRBV19 CASSPGYGPLHF
15 TRBV2 CASSDAVLAKNIQYF
15 TRBV2 CASTLGRGGEETQYF
13 TRBV7-9 CASSSGPMGEAFF
20 TRBV11-3 CASSLDSDSSPSSYNSPLHF
14 TRBV24-1 CATSDPTVSYEQYF
14 TRBV27 CASRRAANTGELFF
14 TRBV19 CASSQGTPTNEQFF
15 TRBV3-1/TRBV3-2 CASSQAPEGIYEQYF
13 TRBV29-1 CSVEDSRFNEQFF
16 TRBV7-2 CASSFAGQIAKNIQYF
16 TRBV11-3 CASSPWTSGGACEQFF
15 TRBV6-5 CASSQTGLRGNTIYF
16 TRBV7-6 CASSLEVPGGYNEQFF
14 TRBV7-2 CASSLVPAPDTQYF
15 TRBV5-1 CASSLIAGGPETQYF
16 TRBV4-3 CASSQDWINGNTEAFF
17 TRBV10-2 CASIPQGSGASTGELFF
15 TRBV29-1 CSVLLQGMAGDGYTF
14 TRBV11-3 CASSSDRGITEAFF
12 TRBV10-1 CASSDWQTEAFF
11 TRBV5-1 CASSIETEQFF
13 TRBV5-8 CASSRRRSQPQHF
16 TRBV14 CASSPGQYATNEKLFF
13 TRBV11-2 CASSQDRTYGYTF
13 TRBV13 CASSPTMNTEAFF
17 TRBV4-3 CASSQDRGSSGLGEQYF
14 TRBV10-3 CAISDLGANYGYTF
15 TRBV11-3 CASRGTSGGTGELFF
15 TRBV5-1 CASSLGAAAPEGYTF
14 TRBV19 CASSLPLFPYGYTF
12 TRBV29-1 CSVVQGAGGYTF
14 TRBV3-1/TRBV3-2 CASSQVGKATEAFF
15 TRBV4-2 CASSQVSGGTGELFF
15 TRBV4-1 CASSQLAGAENEQYF
17 TRBV15 CATSTRGTSGRTYEQYF
13 TRBV6-5 CASSYDANYGYTF
16 TRBV6-6 CASTGIGDTDHYGYTF
13 TRBV7-9 CASSFGGSYEQYF
12 TRBV10-3 CASAGVGETQYF
13 TRBV6-1 CASSELIGNIQYF
11 TRBV6-5 CASGRNNEQFF